A single sample is the source of the 20 T cell receptor beta chains below, sequenced in a study of T cells after yellow fever vaccination. MiXCR was run by TCRdb on the 5' RACE reads, yielding one entry per CDR3 protein. The table shows hundreds of thousands of distinct CDR3 sequences, with approximately 9% occurring only once. The specimen comprised PBMCs, sampled on the day of the first yellow fever vaccination. Receptor source: a man younger than 35 who received the YFV17D yellow fever vaccine.

This clonotype was found a few times. The chain uses TRBV5-1 and TRBJ1-2, with D unclear. Germline CDR1 is SGHRS and CDR2 is YFSETQ. CDR3 length equals 12 residues. V lost 2 bases and J 6 bases, leaving 8 bases between the germline ends. The CDR3 region is CASSFEQNGYTF. CDR3 coding DNA: TGCGCCAGCAGCTTCGAACAGAATGGCTACACCTTC.

The chain uses TRBV7-2 and TRBJ1-5; no firm D call. V lost 5 bases to trimming and J lost 0 bases, with 5 bases between them. Germline CDR1 is SGHTA and CDR2 is FQGNSA. There are 13 residues in the CDR3. In DNA form, the CDR3 reads TGTGCCAGCAGCCCCTCTAGCAATCAGCCCCAGCATTTT. Encoded protein: CASSPSSNQPQHF.

The chain links TRBV6-1 to TRBJ2-3, with a weak D call TRBD1 (5 bases). CDR3 length: 14 amino acids. CDR1 and CDR2 (germline): MNHNS, SASEGT. Trimming stripped 6 bases from V and 6 bases from J, with 16 bases between. The CDR3 loop is CASRERQLGDTQYF. The CDR3, as DNA: TGTGCCAGCAGAGAGAGACAGCTAGGGGATACGCAGTATTTT.

This rearrangement joins TRBV3-1 to TRBJ2-3; D unclear. The CDR3 loop spans 13 amino acids. Germline V CDR1 and CDR2: LGHDT, YNNKEL (reference sequence). V was trimmed by 0 bases and J by 9 bases, leaving 10 bases between them. CDR3 sequence reads: CASSQEGAFTQYF. CDR3 nucleotides: TGTGCCAGCAGCCAAGAAGGAGCTTTCACGCAGTATTTT.

The sample holds one count of this clonotype. The chain carries TRBV4-1 and TRBJ2-2; tentative D call: TRBD2 (5 bases). The V and J ends lost 3 bases and 6 bases respectively, with 14 bases between them. Germline V CDR1 and CDR2: MGHRA, YSYEKL. CDR3 length: 15 residues. CDR3: CASSQAPEGAGELFF. As DNA, the CDR3 is TGCGCCAGCAGCCAGGCTCCTGAGGGCGCCGGGGAGCTGTTTTTT.

The chain joins TRBV2 to TRBJ2-7, with TRBD1 as a possible D gene (5 bases). The ends were cut back, 3 bases at V and 2 bases at J, with 8 bases in the middle. CDR3 length: 13 amino acids. Germline V CDR1 and CDR2: SNHLY, FYNNEI. CDR3 region: CASSDPGTYEQYF. The CDR3 nucleotides read TGTGCCAGCAGTGATCCAGGGACCTACGAGCAGTACTTC.

This clonotype has a count of ten or more. The chain is built from TRBV20-1 and TRBJ2-5, with D perhaps TRBD2 (6 bases). The V and J ends lost 7 bases and 5 bases respectively, with 17 bases between them. The CDR3 runs to 13 residues. Germline CDR1 and CDR2: DFQATT and SNEGSKA (reference sequence). CDR3 coding DNA: TGCAGTGTCCCGCGGGGCGGATGGGAGACCCAGTACTTC. Amino acids: CSVPRGGWETQYF.

This sequence joins TRBV20-1 and TRBJ1-6; perhaps TRBD1 as D (5 bases). Trimming took off 3 bases at V and 5 bases at J, with 20 bases between the two ends. This CDR3 is built from 17 residues. Per the germline V gene, CDR1 is DFQATT and CDR2 is SNEGSKA (reference sequence). CDR3 in DNA: TGCAGTGCTAGGGACTTGTTCAACAGGCCCAATAATTCACCCCTCCACTTT. It is translated as CSARDLFNRPNNSPLHF.

There are many counts of this clonotype. The rearrangement joins TRBV12-3 or TRBV12-4 to TRBJ2-5; D gene uncertain. Trimming cost V 3 bases and J 1 base, with 6 bases left between them. This CDR3 has 13 amino acids. CDR3 residues: CASSFNFQETQYF. DNA of the CDR3: TGTGCCAGCAGTTTTAACTTCCAAGAGACCCAGTACTTC.

The table lists this clonotype with many counts. This chain connects TRBV4-3 to TRBJ1-2; TRBD1 aligns across 8 bases. The CDR3 is 15 amino acids. Germline values: CDR1 LGHNA, CDR2 YSLEER. V gave up 4 bases and J gave up 5 bases; unmatched junction bases: 9. CDR3 residues: CASSPGGQGAYGYTF. CDR3 bases: TGCGCCAGCAGCCCGGGGGGGCAGGGGGCATATGGCTACACCTTC.

This clonotype turned up a few times. The V and J genes are TRBV5-5 and TRBJ1-1; TRBD1 might be the D (5 bases). The CDR3 is 16 residues long. Per the germline V gene, CDR1 is SGHKS and CDR2 is YYEKEE (reference sequence). The V end was cut by 2 bases, the J end by 7 bases, with 21 bases between. The DNA for the CDR3 is TGTGCCAGCAGCTTTGTGGGCGTAGGGAGGGGCGGTGAAGCTTTCTTT. Residues: CASSFVGVGRGGEAFF.

This rearrangement joins TRBV5-1 to TRBJ2-5, with TRBD1 identical over 7 bases. V was clipped by 5 bases and J by 1 base; unmatched bases: 8. Per the germline V gene, CDR1 is SGHRS and CDR2 is YFSETQ. The CDR3 is made up of 15 amino acids. The CDR3 DNA reads as TGCGCCAGCAGGCGACAGGGTGATCCCCAAGAGACCCAGTACTTC. Its translation: CASRRQGDPQETQYF.

The rearrangement links TRBV5-1 to TRBJ2-1; TRBD2 aligns across 13 bases. The J segment lost 7 bases and the V segment lost 3 bases, leaving 10 bases of the junction unmatched. Looked up from germline, CDR1 is SGHRS and CDR2 is YFSETQ. The length of the CDR3 is 17 residues. This CDR3 is CASSWPPGLAGLNEQFF. Written as DNA, the CDR3 is TGCGCCAGCAGCTGGCCGCCGGGACTAGCGGGGTTAAATGAGCAGTTCTTC.

The rearrangement links TRBV12-3 or TRBV12-4 to TRBJ2-5; 9 bases map to TRBD2. V dropped 6 bases and J dropped 4; count of bases not matched to a gene: 9. The CDR3 sequence is 15 residues long. The CDR3 nucleotides read TGTGCCAGCAGCCGTAGCGGGGGCGGCAGAGAGACCCAGTACTTC. This translates into CASSRSGGGRETQYF.

This rearrangement joins TRBV5-8 to TRBJ2-3; D may be TRBD2 (5 bases). Trimming left V 0 bases short and J 4 bases short, with 12 bases between. The CDR3 is made up of 15 amino acids. From germline, CDR1 is SGHTS and CDR2 YDEGEE. CDR3 region: CASSLGTGWADTQYF. As DNA, the CDR3 is TGTGCCAGCAGCTTGGGGACGGGGTGGGCAGATACGCAGTATTTT.

The rearrangement links TRBV20-1 to TRBJ2-7; D is possibly TRBD2 (5 bases). This CDR3 comprises 13 residues. The germline gives CDR1 DFQATT, CDR2 SNEGSKA (reference sequence). V dropped 3 bases and J dropped 0 bases, with 9 bases sitting between them. The CDR3 bases are TGCAGTGCTAGTCCGGGGTACTCCTACGAGCAGTACTTC. Translating it yields CSASPGYSYEQYF.

In this sample, this clonotype turned up many times. The rearrangement links TRBV9 to TRBJ2-3; D unclear. Per the germline V gene, CDR1 is SGDLS and CDR2 is YYNGEE. The CDR3 runs 13 residues. The germline V and J ends were trimmed by 0 bases and 2 bases, with 4 bases remaining between them. CDR3 sequence: CASSVVNTDTQYF. The CDR3 DNA reads as TGTGCCAGCAGCGTAGTGAACACAGATACGCAGTATTTT.

This clonotype was detected ten times or more. The chain combines TRBV7-9 with TRBJ1-5, with D uncertain. The CDR3 has 15 amino acids. V was shortened by 6 bases and J by 1 base, with 13 bases between the two germline ends. CDR1 and CDR2 (germline): SEHNR, FQNEAQ (reference sequence). CDR3 loop: CASSRDSGSNQPQHF. The CDR3 nucleotides read TGTGCCAGCAGTCGTGACTCCGGGAGCAATCAGCCCCAGCATTTT. The full variable domain, rest sourced from reference TRBV7-9 and TRBJ1-5, is DTGVSQNPRHKITKRGQNVTFRCDPISEHNRLYWYRQTLGQGPEFLTYFQNEAQLEKSRLLSDRFSAERPKGSFSTLEIQRTEQGDSAMYLCASSRDSGSNQPQHFGDGTRLSIL.

The chain couples TRBV30 to TRBJ2-3, with 9 bases matching TRBD2. The J segment lost 0 bases and the V segment lost 0 bases, leaving 13 bases of the junction unmatched. Per the germline V gene, CDR1 is GTSNPN and CDR2 is SVGIG (reference sequence). This CDR3 has 19 amino acids. In nucleotides, the CDR3 is TGTGCCTGGAGTGTACTGCTAGCGGGGTACCTTACTAGCACAGATACGCAGTATTTT. Translating gives CAWSVLLAGYLTSTDTQYF.

A few counts support this clonotype. V usage is TRBV7-3 and J usage is TRBJ2-2, with 12 bases lining up with TRBD1. In germline, CDR1 is SGHTA, CDR2 FQGTGA. This CDR3 is 18 amino acids long. Trimming at V came to 0 bases and at J to 3 bases, leaving 5 bases not matched to a gene. CDR3: CASSLTGQGAGDTGELFF. CDR3 bases: TGTGCCAGCAGCTTAACGGGACAGGGGGCTGGCGACACCGGGGAGCTGTTTTTT.